These 5 T cell receptor beta chains came from one sample sequenced in a study of T cell therapy after organ transplantation. Method: immunoSEQ multiplex PCR; TCRdb's copy keeps in-frame clones and lacks some. Of over 2,000 clones listed, 91% are singletons. Which antigens these TCRs recognize remains unknown. Sequences were derived from CD8+ T cells from blood, sampled before autologous CMV-specific T cell therapy. The receptors stem from a human patient who had received a solid organ transplant and had CMV disease.

The chain is built from TRBV28 and TRBJ2-1; D remains unclear. The germline gives CDR1 MDHEN, CDR2 SYDVKM. With 4 bases removed from V and 12 bases from J, the gap between germline ends came to 10 bases. This CDR3 spans 11 amino acids. CDR3 nucleotide sequence: TGTGCCAGCAGTTCGGGCAGTAGGCAGTTCTTC. Residues: CASSSGSRQFF. The full variable domain, in which reference TRBV28 and TRBJ2-1 provide the parts outside the CDR3, is DVKVTQSSRYLVKRTGEKVFLECVQDMDHENMFWYRQDPGLGLRLIYFSYDVKMKEKGDIPEGYSVSREKKERFSLILESASTNQTSMYLCASSSGSRQFFGPGTRLTVL.

V gene TRBV10-3 combines with J gene TRBJ2-2; D remains unclear. The CDR3 totals 16 residues. V gave up 11 bases and J gave up 1 base, with 20 bases separating them. CDR1 and CDR2 from the germline V gene are ENHRY and SYGVKD. CDR3 sequence: CAAQPTQDLNTGELFF. The CDR3, as DNA: TGTGCCGCGCAGCCCACTCAGGACCTGAACACCGGGGAGCTGTTTTTT.

This chain connects TRBV7-8 to TRBJ1-2, with no clear D. CDR3 length equals 16 residues. The V and J ends lost 5 bases and 4 bases respectively, with 20 bases between them. Per the germline V gene, CDR1 is SGHVS and CDR2 is FQNEAQ. The CDR3 DNA reads as TGTGCCAGCAGCACCAATGTGTTTACCCGAACCTATGGCTACACCTTC. Translating it yields CASSTNVFTRTYGYTF. Complete variable domain (other parts from reference TRBV7-8 and TRBJ1-2): GAGVSQSPRYKVAKRGQDVALRCDPISGHVSLFWYQQALGQGPEFLTYFQNEAQLDKSGLPSDRFFAERPEGSVSTLKIQRTQQEDSAVYLCASSTNVFTRTYGYTFGSGTRLTVV.

The chain is built from TRBV5-5 and TRBJ1-5, with D unresolved. The CDR3 extends over 14 amino acids. V lost 2 bases and J lost 4, with 10 bases in between. Per germline, CDR1 SGHKS and CDR2 YYEKEE (reference sequence). Written as DNA, the CDR3 is TGTGCCAGCAGCTTAAGTAACGTAAATCAGCCCCAGCATTTT. Residues: CASSLSNVNQPQHF.

The V and J genes are TRBV9 and TRBJ1-1; TRBD1 matches 9 bases. Germline-derived CDR1 and CDR2 are SGDLS and YYNGEE. Losses at the gene ends were 6 bases for V and 3 bases for J; bases not matched to a gene: 18. The CDR3 runs to 18 residues. The chain's CDR3 is CASTLGDRVGFWDTEAFF. CDR3 DNA sequence: TGTGCCAGCACCCTCGGGGACAGGGTAGGATTCTGGGACACTGAAGCTTTCTTT.